These T cell receptor beta chains were read from a single sample in a study of T cell responses to AZD1222 COVID-19 vaccine. Profiled with immunoSEQ multiplex PCR; TCRdb holds only in-frame clones, not every one. The sample carries about 120,000 clones, about nine tenths recorded once. The input for sequencing was peripheral blood, taken on day 0 of AZD1222 vaccination. These TCRs come from an adult in good health. CDR3s include the opening cysteine and the closing phenylalanine or tryptophan. A D gene is named only where the DNA matches it firmly. A clone size is listed for some rows: how often the clone was seen (once, few, many), or a class if it is expanded.

size,J,V,D,CDR3,DNA
-,TRBJ2-5,TRBV28,-,CASTLGGLTQETQYF,TGTGCCAGCACCTTAGGGGGGTTAACACAAGAGACCCAGTACTTC
-,TRBJ2-7,TRBV6-5,TRBD1,CASSRTGNEQYF,TGTGCCAGCAGCCGGACAGGGAACGAGCAGTACTTC
-,TRBJ2-7,TRBV14,TRBD2,CASSPGLAGGLRYF,TGTGCCAGCAGCCCGGGACTAGCGGGAGGGCTTCGGTACTTC
-,TRBJ1-1,TRBV6-5,-,CASRQTVQSNTEAFF,TGTGCCAGCAGGCAGACAGTCCAATCGAACACTGAAGCTTTCTTT
-,TRBJ2-7,TRBV7-3,-,CASSPYMGGEQYF,TGTGCCAGCAGCCCCTACATGGGAGGCGAGCAGTACTTC
few,TRBJ1-6,TRBV2,TRBD1,CASSSGQGADSPLHF,TGTGCCAGCAGTTCGGGACAGGGGGCGGATTCACCCCTCCACTTT
-,TRBJ1-5,TRBV5-5,-,CASSLSSENQPQHF,TGTGCCAGCAGCTTGAGCTCTGAGAACCAGCCCCAGCATTTT
-,TRBJ1-4,TRBV7-9,-,CASSLDIDEKLFF,TGTGCCAGCAGCTTAGATATAGATGAAAAACTGTTTTTT
-,TRBJ2-1,TRBV3-1/TRBV3-2,TRBD2,CASSRGAGAGLEQFF,TGTGCCAGCAGCCGAGGGGCGGGAGCGGGTCTGGAGCAGTTCTTC
-,TRBJ2-5,TRBV6-5,-,CASRNGHRYQETQYF,TGTGCCAGCAGGAATGGACACAGGTACCAAGAGACCCAGTACTTC
-,TRBJ2-7,TRBV4-2,TRBD1,CASSPTGTHEQYF,TGTGCCAGCAGCCCGACAGGGACCCACGAGCAGTACTTC
-,TRBJ1-1,TRBV9,-,CASSPEQRRVTEAFF,TGTGCCAGCAGCCCTGAACAGCGAAGGGTCACTGAAGCTTTCTTT
once,TRBJ2-1,TRBV19,-,CASSIVGPTNEQFF,TGTGCCAGTAGTATAGTCGGACCGACAAATGAGCAGTTCTTC
-,TRBJ1-6,TRBV25-1,-,CASSRPGANSPLHF,TGTGCCAGCTCCAGGCCCGGGGCCAATTCACCCCTCCACTTT
-,TRBJ2-2,TRBV3-1/TRBV3-2,-,CASSQGWDSRNTGELFF,TGTGCCAGCAGCCAAGGGTGGGACTCCCGGAACACCGGGGAGCTGTTTTTT
-,TRBJ1-1,TRBV6-5,-,CASSPKTEAFF,TGTGCCAGCAGCCCAAAGACTGAAGCTTTCTTT
-,TRBJ2-2,TRBV2,TRBD1,CATTGSNTGELFF,TGTGCCACGACAGGGAGCAACACCGGGGAGCTGTTTTTT
-,TRBJ2-7,TRBV9,-,CASRDMTYEQYF,TGTGCCAGCCGGGACATGACCTACGAGCAGTACTTC
-,TRBJ1-1,TRBV12-5,-,CASGLGSKEAFF,TGTGCTAGTGGTTTGGGCAGTAAGGAAGCTTTCTTT
-,TRBJ2-7,TRBV27,-,CASSLTQGYEQYF,TGTGCCAGCAGTTTAACACAGGGTTACGAGCAGTACTTC
-,TRBJ1-1,TRBV5-1,TRBD1,CASSLGTGVNEAFF,TGCGCCAGCAGCCTGGGGACAGGGGTTAATGAAGCTTTCTTT
-,TRBJ2-7,TRBV20-1,-,CSAPGLYEQYF,TGCAGTGCTCCCGGGCTGTACGAGCAGTACTTC
-,TRBJ1-1,TRBV30,-,CAWSVVVADLRAFF,TGTGCCTGGAGTGTTGTCGTCGCCGATTTGAGGGCTTTCTTT
-,TRBJ2-7,TRBV10-1,TRBD2,CASSEAGSPDEQYF,TGCGCCAGCAGTGAAGCGGGATCCCCGGACGAGCAGTACTTC
-,TRBJ1-1,TRBV11-2,-,CASSLATKAFF,TGTGCCAGCAGCTTAGCAACGAAAGCTTTCTTT
-,TRBJ2-3,TRBV12-3/TRBV12-4,-,CASSLMDTQYF,TGTGCCAGCAGTTTGATGGATACGCAGTATTTT